These T cell receptor beta chains were read from a single sample in a study of T cells in Graves' hyperthyroidism and ophthalmopathy. TCRdb independently ran MiXCR on the multiplex PCR reads; one entry per CDR3 protein. The sample holds about 700,000 distinct CDR3 sequences, 14% seen once. Sample: blood. These receptors came from a young woman with Graves' hyperthyroidism. Each CDR3 is given with its conserved first and last residue. D genes are given only for firm matches. A row's size may be missing; if present it is once, few, many or a size class.

>TRBV6-6|many|TRBD1|TRBJ2-2
TGTGCCAGCAGTTACTCGCGGACAGGGCGGGGCACCGGGGAGCTGTTTTTT
CASSYSRTGRGTGELFF
>TRBV28|few|-|TRBJ1-1
TGTGCCAGCAGTATCAATGCGGGCACTGAAGCTTTCTTT
CASSINAGTEAFF
>TRBV20-1|-|-|TRBJ1-5
TGCAGTGCTAGAGTTGGGGGGAGCAACAGTCAGCCCCAGCATTTT
CSARVGGSNSQPQHF
>TRBV24-1|few|TRBD2|TRBJ2-7
TGTGCCACCAGTGATTTGGGTAGCGGGAGTTACTACGAGCAGTACTTC
CATSDLGSGSYYEQYF
>TRBV28|many|-|TRBJ2-7
TGTGCCAGCAGTTCCCGTTCTATAGCAGGCTACGAGCAGTACTTC
CASSSRSIAGYEQYF
>TRBV6-2/TRBV6-3|-|-|TRBJ1-1
TGTGCCAGCAGTCTTTACCCCTCCGGGACCTCTGGACGCGCTTTCTTT
CASSLYPSGTSGRAFF
>TRBV29-1|few|-|TRBJ2-1
TGCAGCGTTAACCTGCTCTACAATGAGCAGTTCTTC
CSVNLLYNEQFF
>TRBV4-1|-|-|TRBJ2-7
TGCGCCAGCAGCCACATAGGGGGGCGCGAGCAGTACTTC
CASSHIGGREQYF
>TRBV7-9|-|-|TRBJ1-6
TGTGCCAGCAGCTCGGGATCGGGATCACCCCTCCACTTT
CASSSGSGSPLHF
>TRBV6-1|many|-|TRBJ2-7
TGTGCCAGCAGTTACCGGGACATCTACGAGCAGTACTTC
CASSYRDIYEQYF
>TRBV20-1|-|TRBD1|TRBJ2-1
TGCAGTGCTCACTCGGACAGGGAGCAGTTCTTC
CSAHSDREQFF
>TRBV15|once|-|TRBJ2-4
TGTGCCACCAGCAGAGTAGGGGACGGAAGCATTCAGTACTTC
CATSRVGDGSIQYF
>TRBV20-1|many|TRBD2|TRBJ2-7
TGCAGTGCTAGAATCTTATGGACTAGCGGGAGGGGGCAGTACTTC
CSARILWTSGRGQYF
>TRBV4-1|few|TRBD1|TRBJ1-2
TGCGCCAGCAGCCAAGATGGGGACAGGGAGTCCTATGGCTACACCTTC
CASSQDGDRESYGYTF
>TRBV10-2|-|-|TRBJ2-3
TGCGCCAGCAGTGAGTCAACCAGGGGAGGAGATACGCAGTATTTT
CASSESTRGGDTQYF
>TRBV15|many|-|TRBJ1-1
TGTGCCACCAGCAGAGGCCTCAGCACTGAAGCTTTCTTT
CATSRGLSTEAFF
>TRBV30|many|-|TRBJ2-1
TGTGCCTGGAGTGGAAACGGGCTGGGCAATGAGCAGTTCTTC
CAWSGNGLGNEQFF
>TRBV3-1|few|TRBD2|TRBJ2-1
TGTGCCAGCAGCCAGCCCTCTACTAGCGGGGGGAACAATGAGCAGTTCTTC
CASSQPSTSGGNNEQFF
>TRBV5-1|many|TRBD2|TRBJ2-3
TGCGCCAGCAGCTTGGGTCTACTTACTAGCGGGACTAGCACAGATACGCAGTATTTT
CASSLGLLTSGTSTDTQYF
>TRBV12-3/TRBV12-4|many|-|TRBJ1-1
TGTGCCAGCAGTTGGGGCACTGAAGCTTTCTTT
CASSWGTEAFF
>TRBV7-9|many|TRBD2|TRBJ2-5
TGTGCCAGCAGCCCACGCCCGCGCGGGGGAGCGGAGACCCAGTACTTC
CASSPRPRGGAETQYF
>TRBV7-9|many|TRBD1|TRBJ1-1
TGTGCCGCCGACAGGGGATCCATGAACACTGAAGCTTTCTTT
CAADRGSMNTEAFF
>TRBV5-1|-|-|TRBJ2-7
TGCGCCAGCAGCTGGGAGGACAGGATAACCTACGAGCAGTACTTC
CASSWEDRITYEQYF
>TRBV20-1|many|-|TRBJ2-7
TGCAGTGCCCCTAGCGCAGAGACCTACGAGCAGTACTTC
CSAPSAETYEQYF